The 13 T cell receptor beta chains reported below all come from one sample, sequenced in a study of blood T cell repertoires in COVID-19. Generated by immunoSEQ multiplex PCR, the TCRdb table keeps only in-frame clones and is missing some. Of approximately 230,000 clones listed, 87% were seen once; the top ten hold 3%. Source material: peripheral blood. Receptor source: a man between 18 and 29 years old with active or convalescent COVID-19.

This chain uses TRBV27 with TRBJ1-1; unclear D gene. This CDR3 has 14 amino acids. CDR1 is MNHEY and CDR2 is SMNVEV in the germline V gene (reference sequence). V gave up 3 bases and J gave up 4 bases, with 12 bases separating them. The CDR3 DNA is TGTGCCAGCAGTTTCAGTGTAGCGGTCACTGAAGCTTTCTTT. It encodes CASSFSVAVTEAFF.

The J gene is TRBJ2-7, the V gene TRBV18, with D perhaps matching TRBD2 (5 bases). The germline gives CDR1 KGHSH, CDR2 LQKENI. The CDR3 is made up of 12 amino acids. V gave up 5 bases and J gave up 5 bases, with 10 bases separating them. Here the CDR3 DNA reads TGTGCCAGCTCAGGAGGCAGTGACGAGCAGTACTTC. This encodes CASSGGSDEQYF.

This chain connects TRBV7-9 to TRBJ2-2, with 9 bases aligning to TRBD2. The CDR3 runs to 16 residues. The V segment lost 8 bases and the J segment 6 bases; nucleotides outside the gene matches: 13. Germline V lookup: CDR1 SEHNR, CDR2 FQNEAQ (reference sequence). The DNA of the CDR3 is TGTGCCAGCTGGAAGGCGGCTAGCGGGGCTCCCGGGGAGCTGTTTTTT. Amino acid sequence: CASWKAASGAPGELFF.

This chain uses TRBV27 with TRBJ2-2; 7 bases are shared with TRBD1. The V segment lost 10 bases and the J segment 1 base; nucleotides outside the gene matches: 6. Germline assignment: CDR1 MNHEY and CDR2 SMNVEV (reference sequence). There are 14 residues in the CDR3. CDR3 in DNA: TGTGCCACTCGAGGACAGGAGAACACCGGGGAGCTGTTTTTT. Amino acid sequence: CATRGQENTGELFF.

This chain joins TRBV21-1 and TRBJ1-1. TRBV21-1 is described as a pseudogene. This CDR3 is built from 17 residues. CDR3 sequence: CASGKDLTRGKNTEAFF. The CDR3 DNA reads TGTGCCAGCGGCAAAGACCTGACACGGGGGAAGAACACTGAAGCTTTCTTT.

The chain joins TRBV9 to TRBJ2-1; D not certain. Germline CDR1 reads SGDLS; CDR2 reads YYNGEE. V was clipped by 0 bases and J by 9 bases, with 7 bases between them. The CDR3 sequence is 12 residues long. CDR3 coding DNA: TGTGCCAGCAGCGTAGTGCCAGGTGAGCAGTTCTTC. It translates to CASSVVPGEQFF.

This sequence joins TRBV6-5 and TRBJ1-5; D is undetermined. CDR3 length: 13 residues. The germline CDR1 and CDR2 sequences are MNHEY and SVGAGI. V dropped 11 bases and J dropped 1 base, with 12 bases sitting between them. CDR3 loop: CAALAGSNQPQHF. CDR3 sequence (DNA): TGTGCCGCCCTCGCCGGGAGCAATCAGCCCCAGCATTTT.

The chain couples TRBV28 to TRBJ2-3, with D possibly matching TRBD2 (6 bases). The CDR3 totals 13 residues. The V end lost 4 bases, the J end lost 3 bases, and 8 bases lay between the germline ends. Germline V CDR1 and CDR2: MDHEN, SYDVKM. In DNA, the CDR3 is TGTGCCAGCAGTTCTGGAGGGACAGATACGCAGTATTTT. This gives the protein CASSSGGTDTQYF.

The CDR3 loop is CASSLRGVGGYTF. CDR3 nucleotides: TGTGCCAGCAGTTTGCGGGGAGTTGGGGGCTACACCTTC. This chain links TRBV27 with TRBJ1-2, with no clear D. The germline gives CDR1 MNHEY, CDR2 SMNVEV (reference sequence). The V end lost 3 bases, the J end lost 8 bases, and 13 bases lay between the germline ends. This CDR3 is built from 13 residues.

The chain recombines TRBV14 with TRBJ1-6; maybe TRBD1 (6 bases). This CDR3 region has 15 residues. Trimming took 4 bases from V and 8 from J, leaving 15 bases between them. Germline lookup yields CDR1 SGHDN and CDR2 FVKESK. CDR3 nucleotides: TGTGCCAGCAGCCCTCGGCAGGGGATACATTCACCCCTCCACTTT. This codes for CASSPRQGIHSPLHF.

This clone showed up just a few times. This chain links TRBV5-1 with TRBJ1-6; D unclear. CDR1 is SGHRS, CDR2 YFSETQ, per germline. The CDR3 contains 16 residues. The V end was cut by 10 bases, the J end by 2 bases, with 19 bases between. The CDR3 bases are TGCGCCGACCCCCAGACGAGGAGGACCTATAATTCACCCCTCCACTTT. Translated, it gives CADPQTRRTYNSPLHF.

This chain connects TRBV5-1 to TRBJ1-1; D is uncertain. Trimming cost V 0 bases and J 3 bases, with 6 bases left between them. This CDR3 is 13 amino acids long. The germline gives CDR1 SGHRS, CDR2 YFSETQ. The CDR3 region has the DNA TGCGCCAGCAGCTTGGTTACACACACTGAAGCTTTCTTT. Protein: CASSLVTHTEAFF.

The J gene is TRBJ1-3, the V gene TRBV5-1; TRBD1 matches at 7 bases. The germline CDR1 and CDR2 sequences are SGHRS and YFSETQ. With V trimmed by 5 bases and J by 0 bases, 5 bases remained unmatched. The CDR3 covers 15 residues. The CDR3: CASSAGQPSGNTIYF. CDR3 DNA: TGCGCCAGCAGTGCGGGACAGCCCTCTGGAAACACCATATATTTT.